This T cell receptor beta chain was observed in a study of blood T cell repertoires in COVID-19. The assay was immunoSEQ multiplex PCR, and TCRdb's table has in-frame clones only and misses some. This table holds some 270,000 clones, 86% found once. The CDR3 extends over 15 amino acids. V was clipped by 1 base and J by 5 bases; unmatched bases: 6. Germline V gene data show CDR1 as SGHTA and CDR2 as FQGNSA. This TCR came from a woman of 80 years or more with COVID-19, enrolled during active disease. V gene TRBV7-2 combines with J gene TRBJ1-2; 8 positions agree with TRBD1. The material sequenced was peripheral blood. CDR3 loop: CASSLGRTGIYGYTF. Written as DNA, the CDR3 is TGTGCCAGCAGCTTAGGTAGGACAGGGATATATGGCTACACCTTC.